Detailed here is one T cell receptor beta chain. Its antigen remains unknown. The data stem from a study of T cell responses to AZD1222 COVID-19 vaccine. Background on the study: Recipients boosted at about 4 weeks or about 12 weeks are pooled. Study observations and caveats: Variant regions that are unmutated are reportedly the target of nearly half of spike-specific TCRs. Following two doses of AZD1222, Spike-specific TCR breadth and depth rose. At study baseline, merely five or six AZD1222 recipients were seropositive.

The CDR3 totals 15 residues. Generated by immunoSEQ multiplex PCR, the TCRdb table keeps only in-frame clones and is missing some. The data show 160,000 or so clones, about 88% seen once. The genes are TRBV21-1 and TRBJ2-2; TRBD1, as called in the table, went unchecked against the DNA. TRBV21-1 is recorded as a pseudogene. The sequences come from peripheral blood, collected on day 0 of AZD1222 vaccination. This TCR was recovered from an adult in good health. The CDR3 protein is CASSRGQANTGELFF. In DNA form, the CDR3 reads TGTGCCAGCAGCCGGGGACAGGCGAACACCGGGGAGCTGTTTTTT.